Below, 21 T cell receptor beta chains from the same sample are listed, as sequenced in a study of OX40 agonist ivuxolimab in advanced cancers. The table came from immunoSEQ multiplex PCR; TCRdb's copy has only in-frame clones and leaves some out. The sample lists approximately 76,000 clones, 85% occurring once. Here the sequenced sample was CD4+ or CD8+ T cells sorted from blood, taken in a trial of the OX40 agonist ivuxolimab. These receptors were taken from an adult with an advanced solid tumor such as melanoma, head and neck, liver or kidney cancer.

The chain recombines TRBV9 with TRBJ1-6; D not certain. Germline loops: CDR1 SGDLS, CDR2 YYNGEE. Trimming took off 3 bases at V and 7 bases at J, with 11 bases between the two ends. This CDR3 contains 14 residues. The CDR3 sequence is CASSAREHNSPLHF. CDR3 bases: TGTGCCAGCAGCGCCCGGGAGCACAATTCACCCCTCCACTTT.

This rearrangement joins TRBV15 to TRBJ1-4; possibly TRBD1 for D (6 bases). V gave up 0 bases and J gave up 7 bases, with 15 bases separating them. Germline V lookup: CDR1 LNHNV, CDR2 YYDKDF (reference sequence). This CDR3 contains 16 residues. The CDR3 region is CATSRDPGGAFEKLFF. Written as DNA, the CDR3 is TGTGCCACCAGCAGAGATCCGGGGGGCGCTTTTGAAAAACTGTTTTTT.

The V gene is TRBV6-1, the J gene TRBJ2-7; D tentatively reads TRBD1 or TRBD2 (6 bases each). The CDR3 spans 15 residues. CDR1 is MNHNS, CDR2 SASEGT, per germline. Trimming removed 8 bases from V and 0 bases from J, with 17 bases in between. The CDR3 is CASWRGDASSYEQYF. Here the CDR3 DNA reads TGTGCCAGCTGGAGGGGGGACGCAAGCTCCTACGAGCAGTACTTC.

The chain carries TRBV25-1 and TRBJ2-7, with D possibly being TRBD1 or TRBD2 (5 bases each). The V end lost 8 bases, the J end lost 2 bases, and 10 bases lay between the germline ends. Germline CDR1 MGHDK, CDR2 SYGVNS. CDR3 size: 12 residues. The CDR3 sequence is CASWDGTYEQYF. CDR3 coding DNA: TGTGCCAGCTGGGACGGAACCTACGAGCAGTACTTC.

On this clone itself: The junction shows a germline mismatch at one end, possibly a read error. The chain joins TRBV7-7 to TRBJ2-6, with 8 bases that match TRBD2. The germline CDR1 and CDR2 sequences are SSHAT and FNYEAQ (reference sequence). The CDR3 has 16 residues. The DNA for the CDR3 is TGTGCTAGCAGCCTCGGGGGGGGCTCTGGGGCCAACGTCCTGACTTTC. Translation gives CASSLGGGSGANVLTF.

The V gene is TRBV2, the J gene TRBJ2-7, with TRBD2 as a possible D gene (6 bases). The ends were cut back, 2 bases at V and 4 bases at J, with 6 bases in the middle. The germline V gene encodes CDR1 SNHLY and CDR2 FYNNEI. The CDR3 is 12 amino acids. CDR3 sequence reads: CASSESGYEQYF. The CDR3 region has the DNA TGTGCCAGCAGTGAAAGCGGGTACGAGCAGTACTTC.

This clone was counted a single time. V usage is TRBV23-1 and J usage is TRBJ2-1, with 9 bases fitting TRBD2. TRBV23-1 is identified as an open reading frame with a role that is uncertain. The CDR3 covers 16 residues. Trimming removed 0 bases from V and 5 bases from J; junction bases left unmatched: 5. CDR3 amino acids: CASSQSWLAGHNEQFF. The CDR3 nucleotides read TGCGCCAGCAGTCAATCTTGGCTAGCGGGGCACAATGAGCAGTTCTTC.

The rearrangement uses TRBV2 and TRBJ1-3, with D tentatively TRBD1 (5 bases). The V end was cut by 2 bases, the J end by 0 bases, with 14 bases between. The CDR3 runs 17 residues. Germline assignment: CDR1 SNHLY and CDR2 FYNNEI. The chain's CDR3 is CASSERGSGDSGNTIYF. The CDR3 DNA is TGTGCCAGCAGTGAAAGGGGAAGCGGAGACTCTGGAAACACCATATATTTT. The full variable domain, in which reference TRBV2 and TRBJ1-3 provide the parts outside the CDR3, is EPEVTQTPSHQVTQMGQEVILRCVPISNHLYFYWYRQILGQKVEFLVSFYNNEISEKSEIFDDQFSVERPDGSNFTLKIRSTKLEDSAMYFCASSERGSGDSGNTIYFGEGSWLTVV.

The chain is built from TRBV7-9 and TRBJ2-7, with TRBD1 matching 10 bases. The CDR3 runs to 17 residues. The V gene's germline CDR1 is SEHNR and CDR2 FQNEAQ (reference sequence). The V segment lost 8 bases and the J segment 4 bases; nucleotides outside the gene matches: 17. The CDR3 here is CASSPLGGGQGMYEQYF. The CDR3 nucleotides read TGTGCCAGCTCTCCCCTCGGCGGGGGACAGGGGATGTACGAGCAGTACTTC.

The V gene is TRBV2, the J gene TRBJ2-3; D ambiguous. The ends were cut back, 8 bases at V and 2 bases at J, with 14 bases in the middle. This CDR3 spans 14 amino acids. Germline CDR1 is SNHLY and CDR2 is FYNNEI. CDR3 nucleotides: TGTGCCAGCCGGGCCGGGTCGTACACAGATACGCAGTATTTT. This translates into CASRAGSYTDTQYF.

The chain couples TRBV5-1 to TRBJ2-5, with 10 bases aligning to TRBD1. This CDR3 region has 16 residues. V was clipped by 3 bases and J by 7 bases; unmatched bases: 12. CDR1 is SGHRS, CDR2 YFSETQ, per germline. The CDR3 here is CASSWPGQGPLGTQYF. Here the CDR3 DNA reads TGCGCCAGCAGCTGGCCGGGACAGGGGCCCCTGGGGACCCAGTACTTC.

This chain uses TRBV20-1 with TRBJ2-5; D is possibly TRBD2 (5 bases). CDR3 length: 11 amino acids. V was shortened by 6 bases and J by 5 bases, with 10 bases between the two germline ends. Germline CDR1 is DFQATT and CDR2 is SNEGSKA (reference sequence). For the CDR3, the DNA is TGCAGTGCCGCGGGTCAGGAGACCCAGTACTTC. It translates to CSAAGQETQYF.

V and J are TRBV7-9 and TRBJ1-1, with a possible D match to TRBD1 (5 bases). Deletions cut 7 bases from V and 3 bases from J, with 15 bases between. The germline V gene has CDR1 SEHNR and CDR2 FQNEAQ (reference sequence). The CDR3 sequence is 14 residues long. The CDR3 loop is CASTRRGEDTEAFF. For the CDR3, the DNA is TGTGCCAGCACCAGGAGGGGAGAGGACACTGAAGCTTTCTTT.

The chain couples TRBV29-1 to TRBJ2-7, with unresolved D. In germline, CDR1 is SQVTM, CDR2 ANQGSEA. The CDR3 contains 12 residues. The V gene lost 6 bases and the J gene lost 0 bases, with 9 bases spanning the gap. DNA of the CDR3: TGCAGCGTAACGGTTACCTCCTACGAGCAGTACTTC. Its translation is CSVTVTSYEQYF.

The J gene is TRBJ1-1, the V gene TRBV7-3, with no clear D. Trimming shortened V by 0 bases and J by 1 base, and 12 bases separated the two germline ends. The CDR3 runs 16 residues. The germline V gene has CDR1 SGHTA and CDR2 FQGTGA. CDR3 bases: TGTGCCAGCAGCTTAACGGGCGTCGGCTCGAACACTGAAGCTTTCTTT. It translates to CASSLTGVGSNTEAFF.

This chain uses TRBV2 with TRBJ2-7; tentatively, D is TRBD1 or TRBD2 (6 bases each). Germline V gives CDR1 SNHLY, CDR2 FYNNEI. There are 15 residues in the CDR3. The germline V and J ends were trimmed by 7 bases and 5 bases, with 21 bases remaining between them. In DNA form, the CDR3 reads TGTGCCAGCACTGAGGGGGGCCCTCTCAGGGACGAGCAGTACTTC. Translated, it gives CASTEGGPLRDEQYF.

The J gene is TRBJ2-7, the V gene TRBV9, with 12 bases lining up with TRBD1. This CDR3 comprises 14 residues. CDR1 is SGDLS and CDR2 is YYNGEE in the germline V gene. The V segment lost 0 bases and the J segment 10 bases; nucleotides outside the gene matches: 5. The CDR3 here is CASSVVGTGGSQYF. The CDR3 coding sequence is TGTGCCAGCAGCGTAGTTGGGACAGGGGGCTCACAGTACTTC.

The V and J genes are TRBV10-1 and TRBJ1-1, with 7 bases identical to TRBD1. The CDR3 runs 16 residues. In germline, CDR1 is WNHNN, CDR2 SYGVQD (reference sequence). With 7 bases clipped from V and 1 base from J, the junction kept 12 bases outside the gene matches. In DNA, the CDR3 is TGCGCCAGCACCCCTTCCCCAGGGGGAGCGAACACTGAAGCTTTCTTT. Translation: CASTPSPGGANTEAFF.

A few counts support this clone. This sequence joins TRBV13 and TRBJ1-4; D is ambiguous. This CDR3 has 12 amino acids. Germline CDR1 is PRHDT and CDR2 is FYEKMQ (reference sequence). V lost 5 bases and J lost 7, with 8 bases in between. Here the CDR3 reads CASSPNTEKLFF. CDR3 nucleotide sequence: TGTGCCAGCAGCCCCAATACTGAAAAACTGTTTTTT.

This clone was recorded once. J is TRBJ2-7 and V is TRBV9; D possibly corresponds to TRBD2 (7 bases). This CDR3 has 15 residues. The germline V gene has CDR1 SGDLS and CDR2 YYNGEE. The V end was cut by 3 bases, the J end by 4 bases, with 17 bases between. CDR3 DNA sequence: TGTGCCAGCAGCGAGGGGGGGGACCCCCTATACGAGCAGTACTTC. Its translation is CASSEGGDPLYEQYF.

V gene TRBV7-2 combines with J gene TRBJ1-4; D unresolved. Between the trimmed V and J ends, which lost 5 bases and 5 bases, there was a span of 12 bases. CDR1 is SGHTA and CDR2 is FQGNSA in the germline V gene. The CDR3 length is 14 residues. The CDR3 nucleotides are TGTGCCAGCAGCCCGGGCCCGCTGAATGAAAAACTGTTTTTT. Translated, it gives CASSPGPLNEKLFF.